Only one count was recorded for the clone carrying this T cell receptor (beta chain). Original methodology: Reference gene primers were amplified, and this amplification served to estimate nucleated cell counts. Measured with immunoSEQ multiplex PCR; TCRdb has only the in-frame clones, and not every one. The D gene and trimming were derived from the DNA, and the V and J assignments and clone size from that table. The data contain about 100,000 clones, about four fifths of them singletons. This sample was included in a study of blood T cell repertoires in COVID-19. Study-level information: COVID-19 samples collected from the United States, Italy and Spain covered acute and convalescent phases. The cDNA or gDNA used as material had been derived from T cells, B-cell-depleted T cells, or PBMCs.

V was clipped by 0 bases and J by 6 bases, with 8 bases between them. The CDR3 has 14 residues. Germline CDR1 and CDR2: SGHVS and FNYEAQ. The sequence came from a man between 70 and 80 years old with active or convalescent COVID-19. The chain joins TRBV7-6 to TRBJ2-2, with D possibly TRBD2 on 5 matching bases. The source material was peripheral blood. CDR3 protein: CASSLARRSGELFF. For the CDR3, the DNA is TGTGCCAGCAGCTTAGCTCGGAGGTCCGGGGAGCTGTTTTTT.